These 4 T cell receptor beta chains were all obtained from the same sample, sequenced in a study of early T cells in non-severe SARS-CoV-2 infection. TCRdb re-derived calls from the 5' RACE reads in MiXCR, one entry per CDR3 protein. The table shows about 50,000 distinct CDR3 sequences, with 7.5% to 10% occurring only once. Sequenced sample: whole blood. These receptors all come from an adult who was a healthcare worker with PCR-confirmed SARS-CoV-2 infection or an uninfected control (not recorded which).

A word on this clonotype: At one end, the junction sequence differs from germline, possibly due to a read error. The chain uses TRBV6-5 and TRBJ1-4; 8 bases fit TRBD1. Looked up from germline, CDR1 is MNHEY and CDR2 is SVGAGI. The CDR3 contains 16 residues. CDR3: CASRYSGQGSNEKLFF. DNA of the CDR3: TGTGCCAGCAGATACTCCGGACAGGGCTCTAATGAAAAACTGTTTTTT.

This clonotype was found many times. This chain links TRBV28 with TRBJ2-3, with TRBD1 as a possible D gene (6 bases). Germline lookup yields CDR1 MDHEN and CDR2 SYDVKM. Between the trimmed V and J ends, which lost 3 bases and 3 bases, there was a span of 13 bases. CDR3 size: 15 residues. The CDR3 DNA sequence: TGTGCCAGCAGTTTGTATCAAGGGGGAACAGATACGCAGTATTTT. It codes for CASSLYQGGTDTQYF. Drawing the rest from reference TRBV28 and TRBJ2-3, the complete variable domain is DVKVTQSSRYLVKRTGEKVFLECVQDMDHENMFWYRQDPGLGLRLIYFSYDVKMKEKGDIPEGYSVSREKKERFSLILESASTNQTSMYLCASSLYQGGTDTQYFGPGTRLTVL.

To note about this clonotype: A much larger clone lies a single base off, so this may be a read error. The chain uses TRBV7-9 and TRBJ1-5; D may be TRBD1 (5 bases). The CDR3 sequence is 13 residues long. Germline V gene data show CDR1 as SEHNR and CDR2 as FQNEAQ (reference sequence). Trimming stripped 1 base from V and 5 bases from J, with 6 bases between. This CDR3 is CASSLEGDQPQHF. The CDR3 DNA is TGTGCCAGCAGCTTAGAAGGGGATCAGCCCCAGCATTTT.

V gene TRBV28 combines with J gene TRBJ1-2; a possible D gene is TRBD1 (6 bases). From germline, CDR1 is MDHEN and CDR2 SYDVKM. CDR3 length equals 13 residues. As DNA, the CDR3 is TGTGGCACCTCGGACAGCGCAGGTCCTGGCTACACCTTC. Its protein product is CGTSDSAGPGYTF.